The 18 T cell receptor beta chains below come from one sample, sequenced in a study of cytomegalovirus exposure and HLA in healthy donors. PCR used 60 Vbeta primers and 13 Jbeta primers. TCRdb's table, derived via immunoSEQ multiplex PCR, lists solely in-frame clones and lacks some. The repertoire shows about 79,000 clones; the top ten hold approximately 4.6%. Material for sequencing was PBMCs. Receptors were obtained from a man younger than 40 in good health and CMV-seronegative.

This chain joins TRBV19 and TRBJ2-5, with TRBD1 matching over 7 bases. The closer fit of TRBJ2-7 to the DNA end suggests the J call may be wrong. The CDR3 totals 12 residues. Germline lookup yields CDR1 LNHDA and CDR2 SQIVND (reference sequence). The CDR3 region has the DNA TGTGCCAGTCGGGACAGTACCTACGAGCAGTACTTC. Residues: CASRDSTYEQYF.

The chain joins TRBV7-3 to TRBJ1-4, with a weak D call TRBD1 (5 bases). The germline CDR1 and CDR2 sequences are SGHTA and FQGTGA. This CDR3 spans 13 amino acids. V lost 5 bases and J 8 bases, leaving 12 bases between the germline ends. The CDR3 DNA reads as TGTGCCAGCAGCCTGGTCCAGGGAGAAAAACTGTTTTTT. Its translation is CASSLVQGEKLFF.

The gene calls are TRBV11-2 and TRBJ1-4; 7 bases line up with TRBD1. The germline V gene encodes CDR1 SGHAT and CDR2 FQNNGV. V lost 3 bases to trimming and J lost 2 bases; unmatched junction nucleotides: 12. This CDR3 comprises 18 residues. The CDR3: CASSLFTALQGTNEKLFF. The CDR3 DNA reads as TGTGCCAGCAGCTTGTTCACCGCTTTACAGGGGACTAATGAAAAACTGTTTTTT.

The CDR3 DNA sequence: TGTGCCAGCTCACCCATCACAGATACGCAGTATTTT. Its protein product is CASSPITDTQYF. The V call is TRBV18, the J call TRBJ2-3, with unresolved D. Looked up from germline, CDR1 is KGHSH and CDR2 is LQKENI. Trimming left V 3 bases short and J 2 bases short, with 3 bases between. There are 12 residues in the CDR3.

The chain has TRBV15 and TRBJ2-6; tentative D call: TRBD1 (6 bases). This CDR3 has 17 residues. V was cut by 3 bases and J by 0 bases, with 12 bases left in between. Germline CDR1 reads LNHNV; CDR2 reads YYDKDF (reference sequence). CDR3 DNA: TGTGCCACCAGCAGCATACCAGGGGACTCTGGGGCCAACGTCCTGACTTTC. Residues: CATSSIPGDSGANVLTF.

The chain employs TRBV11-3 and TRBJ2-7; TRBD1 might be the D (6 bases). V was shortened by 2 bases and J by 4 bases, with 12 bases between the two germline ends. The CDR3 has 14 amino acids. CDR1 SGHNT and CDR2 YENEEA come from the germline V gene. CDR3 region: CASSLLNREYEQYF. For the CDR3, the DNA is TGTGCCAGCAGCTTATTGAACAGGGAGTACGAGCAGTACTTC. Combining the CDR3 with reference TRBV11-3 and TRBJ2-7 gives the whole variable domain EAGVVQSPRYKIIEKKQPVAFWCNPISGHNTLYWYLQNLGQGPELLIRYENEEAVDDSQLPKDRFSAERLKGVDSTLKIQPAELGDSAVYLCASSLLNREYEQYFGPGTRLTVT.

The chain is built from TRBV7-6 and TRBJ2-7; 9 bases match TRBD1. V was clipped by 4 bases and J by 5 bases; unmatched bases: 6. The CDR3 extends over 14 amino acids. Germline CDR1 and CDR2: SGHVS and FNYEAQ. The CDR3 region is CASSSGQGNHEQYF. CDR3 sequence (DNA): TGTGCCAGCAGCTCCGGACAGGGGAACCACGAGCAGTACTTC.

The chain has TRBV5-6 and TRBJ2-7; TRBD2 might be the D (6 bases). The germline gives CDR1 SGHDT, CDR2 YYEEEE. This CDR3 is 14 amino acids long. Trimming removed 3 bases at V and 0 bases at J, with 10 bases between. The CDR3: CASSSPGLSYEQYF. As DNA, the CDR3 is TGTGCCAGCAGCTCCCCGGGACTCTCCTACGAGCAGTACTTC.

The chain uses TRBV19 and TRBJ2-5, with 8 bases matching TRBD1. Per germline, CDR1 LNHDA and CDR2 SQIVND (reference sequence). The CDR3 is 18 amino acids. Unmatched junction bases numbered 16, after V lost 5 bases and J lost 2 bases. CDR3 nucleotide sequence: TGTGCCAGTAGTCGTAAACTTTTCGGGACAGGCCTTCAAGAGACCCAGTACTTC. Amino acid sequence: CASSRKLFGTGLQETQYF.

V is TRBV5-1 and J is TRBJ1-1, with a weak D call TRBD1 (6 bases). The V gene's germline CDR1 is SGHRS and CDR2 YFSETQ. Trimming removed 1 base from V and 6 bases from J, with 13 bases in between. CDR3 length: 14 amino acids. The CDR3 here is CASSLYVGASEAFF. CDR3 nucleotide sequence: TGCGCCAGCAGCTTGTATGTGGGGGCCTCTGAAGCTTTCTTT.

This chain uses TRBV4-1 with TRBJ1-1, with 10 bases fitting TRBD1. Losses at the gene ends were 4 bases for V and 4 bases for J; bases not matched to a gene: 3. This CDR3 contains 14 residues. In germline, CDR1 is MGHRA, CDR2 YSYEKL. CDR3 bases: TGCGCCAGCAGCCGACAGGGGGCGACCACTGAAGCTTTCTTT. Translating it yields CASSRQGATTEAFF.

The chain uses TRBV14 and TRBJ1-4, with 10 bases identical to TRBD1. Trimming removed 3 bases from V and 10 bases from J; junction bases left unmatched: 11. CDR3 size: 16 residues. Germline lookup yields CDR1 SGHDN and CDR2 FVKESK. DNA of the CDR3: TGTGCCAGCAGCCAGCACACCGGGACAGGGGACGGAAAACTGTTTTTT. This encodes CASSQHTGTGDGKLFF. The full variable domain, rest sourced from reference TRBV14 and TRBJ1-4, is EAGVTQFPSHSVIEKGQTVTLRCDPISGHDNLYWYRRVMGKEIKFLLHFVKESKQDESGMPNNRFLAERTGGTYSTLKVQPAELEDSGVYFCASSQHTGTGDGKLFFGSGTQLSVL.

The chain links TRBV9 to TRBJ2-7; 7 positions agree with TRBD1. Germline V gene sequence: CDR1 SGDLS, CDR2 YYNGEE. V gave up 0 bases and J gave up 1 base; unmatched junction bases: 4. The CDR3 is 15 residues long. The CDR3: CASSVGTGESYEQYF. The CDR3 region has the DNA TGTGCCAGCAGCGTAGGAACAGGGGAATCCTACGAGCAGTACTTC.

The V call is TRBV7-8, the J call TRBJ2-6; 9 bases are shared with TRBD1. This CDR3 comprises 16 residues. Trimming at V came to 5 bases and at J to 0 bases, leaving 2 bases not matched to a gene. The germline V gene has CDR1 SGHVS and CDR2 FQNEAQ. CDR3 sequence (DNA): TGTGCCAGCAGCCCGGGACAGGGCTCTGGGGCCAACGTCCTGACTTTC. Translating it yields CASSPGQGSGANVLTF.

The chain combines TRBV5-4 with TRBJ1-5; TRBD1 matches at 7 bases. Germline loops: CDR1 SGHNT, CDR2 YYREEE (reference sequence). V gave up 4 bases and J gave up 4 bases; unmatched junction bases: 11. The CDR3 is 16 amino acids. The CDR3 loop reads CASSHGGRGVNQPQHF. The CDR3 nucleotides read TGTGCCAGCAGCCATGGAGGCAGGGGGGTGAATCAGCCCCAGCATTTT.

V gene TRBV6-1 combines with J gene TRBJ2-7, with 8 bases that match TRBD1. V trimming: 6 bases; J trimming: 2 bases; junction bases outside the gene matches: 9. This CDR3 contains 15 residues. Looked up from germline, CDR1 is MNHNS and CDR2 is SASEGT. The CDR3 DNA follows: TGTGCCAGCAGACTAACTGGACAGGGCACCTACGAGCAGTACTTC. It translates to CASRLTGQGTYEQYF.

V and J are TRBV4-2 and TRBJ1-2; D might be TRBD1 (6 bases). The CDR3 is 13 residues long. Trimming pared 4 bases from V and 8 bases from J, leaving 14 bases between. Germline CDR1 and CDR2: LGHNA and YNFKEQ. CDR3 loop: CASSLDHRVGYTF. The CDR3 DNA sequence: TGTGCCAGCAGCCTCGATCACAGGGTCGGCTACACCTTC.

V gene TRBV19 combines with J gene TRBJ2-5, with D perhaps TRBD1 (6 bases). This CDR3 is built from 13 residues. Per germline, CDR1 LNHDA and CDR2 SQIVND (reference sequence). The ends were cut back, 8 bases at V and 5 bases at J, with 15 bases in the middle. CDR3 coding DNA: TGTGCCAGTCCTTGGGGACACGGGGAGACCCAGTACTTC. Its translation: CASPWGHGETQYF.